The rows below give T cell receptor beta chains drawn from one sample of a study of T cell responses to AZD1222 COVID-19 vaccine. Generated by immunoSEQ multiplex PCR, the TCRdb table keeps only in-frame clones and is missing some. The table includes more than 100,000 clones, 70% to 90% detected once. The sample in question was peripheral blood, obtained on day 0 of AZD1222 vaccination. The receptors here all came from an adult in good health. Both conserved end residues are part of each CDR3. A D gene is named only where the DNA matches it firmly. Size tells how often a clone was seen (once, few, many) or the class of an expanded clone, and some rows leave it out.

d_gene: NA
v_gene: TRBV27
j_gene: TRBJ2-1
abundance: many
CDR3aa: CASSPLPDEQFF
CDR3nt: TGTGCCAGCAGTCCCCTTCCCGATGAGCAGTTCTTC

d_gene: NA
v_gene: TRBV7-9
j_gene: TRBJ1-3
abundance: once
CDR3aa: CASSSLSGNTIYF
CDR3nt: TGTGCCAGCAGTAGTCTAAGTGGAAACACCATATATTTT

d_gene: TRBD1
v_gene: TRBV11-3
j_gene: TRBJ2-1
abundance: NA
CDR3aa: CASSLGGTGSYNEQFF
CDR3nt: TGTGCCAGCAGCTTAGGGGGGACAGGTTCCTACAATGAGCAGTTCTTC

d_gene: NA
v_gene: TRBV6-5
j_gene: TRBJ1-2
abundance: NA
CDR3aa: CASSPGNNYGYTF
CDR3nt: TGTGCCAGCAGTCCCGGAAACAACTATGGCTACACCTTC

d_gene: TRBD2
v_gene: TRBV6-5
j_gene: TRBJ2-1
abundance: NA
CDR3aa: CASSRDYSIYEQFF
CDR3nt: TGTGCCAGCAGTAGGGACTACTCGATCTATGAGCAGTTCTTC

d_gene: NA
v_gene: TRBV19
j_gene: TRBJ1-5
abundance: NA
CDR3aa: CASSIEGLQGYSNQPQHF
CDR3nt: TGTGCCAGTAGTATAGAAGGGTTACAGGGTTATAGCAATCAGCCCCAGCATTTT

d_gene: NA
v_gene: TRBV19
j_gene: TRBJ1-2
abundance: few
CDR3aa: CASTRQGGYGYTF
CDR3nt: TGTGCCAGTACCCGACAAGGGGGCTATGGCTACACCTTC

d_gene: NA
v_gene: TRBV29-1
j_gene: TRBJ1-2
abundance: NA
CDR3aa: CVGGSGGYTF
CDR3nt: TGCGTGGGGGGTTCGGGAGGCTACACCTTC

d_gene: NA
v_gene: TRBV5-5
j_gene: TRBJ1-5
abundance: NA
CDR3aa: CASSPGGTGQPQHF
CDR3nt: TGTGCCAGCAGCCCGGGGGGGACGGGGCAGCCCCAGCATTTT

d_gene: NA
v_gene: TRBV6-5
j_gene: TRBJ1-1
abundance: NA
CDR3aa: CASSGRPQNTEAFF
CDR3nt: TGTGCCAGCAGCGGGAGGCCGCAGAACACTGAAGCTTTCTTT

d_gene: TRBD1
v_gene: TRBV19
j_gene: TRBJ1-1
abundance: NA
CDR3aa: CASSIMGTVNTEAFF
CDR3nt: TGTGCCAGTAGTATAATGGGGACAGTGAACACTGAAGCTTTCTTT

d_gene: NA
v_gene: TRBV6-2/TRBV6-3
j_gene: TRBJ1-3
abundance: NA
CDR3aa: CASSPMIRNTIYF
CDR3nt: TGTGCCAGCAGCCCAATGATCCGAAACACCATATATTTT

d_gene: NA
v_gene: TRBV11-3
j_gene: TRBJ2-7
abundance: NA
CDR3aa: CASSLNWGTGAYEQYF
CDR3nt: TGTGCCAGCAGCTTAAATTGGGGCACAGGAGCCTACGAGCAGTACTTC

d_gene: TRBD2
v_gene: TRBV19
j_gene: TRBJ2-7
abundance: NA
CDR3aa: CASSLQRGSSYEQYF
CDR3nt: TGTGCCAGTAGTCTGCAGCGGGGGAGCTCCTACGAGCAGTACTTC

d_gene: NA
v_gene: TRBV20-1
j_gene: TRBJ2-1
abundance: NA
CDR3aa: CSVPFPNEQFF
CDR3nt: TGCAGTGTCCCATTCCCGAATGAGCAGTTCTTC

d_gene: NA
v_gene: TRBV9
j_gene: TRBJ1-2
abundance: NA
CDR3aa: CASSVDWRDGYTF
CDR3nt: TGTGCCAGCAGCGTAGACTGGAGGGATGGCTACACCTTC

d_gene: TRBD1
v_gene: TRBV30
j_gene: TRBJ1-2
abundance: NA
CDR3aa: CATDRGQRGYGYTF
CDR3nt: TGTGCCACCGACAGGGGGCAGAGGGGCTATGGCTACACCTTC

d_gene: NA
v_gene: TRBV18
j_gene: TRBJ2-7
abundance: NA
CDR3aa: CASSNEGLTHYEQYF
CDR3nt: TGTGCCAGCTCAAACGAAGGACTGACACACTACGAGCAGTACTTC

d_gene: NA
v_gene: TRBV6-5
j_gene: TRBJ1-5
abundance: NA
CDR3aa: CASSLSGQGNQPQHF
CDR3nt: TGTGCCAGCAGTTTAAGCGGGCAGGGGAATCAGCCCCAGCATTTT